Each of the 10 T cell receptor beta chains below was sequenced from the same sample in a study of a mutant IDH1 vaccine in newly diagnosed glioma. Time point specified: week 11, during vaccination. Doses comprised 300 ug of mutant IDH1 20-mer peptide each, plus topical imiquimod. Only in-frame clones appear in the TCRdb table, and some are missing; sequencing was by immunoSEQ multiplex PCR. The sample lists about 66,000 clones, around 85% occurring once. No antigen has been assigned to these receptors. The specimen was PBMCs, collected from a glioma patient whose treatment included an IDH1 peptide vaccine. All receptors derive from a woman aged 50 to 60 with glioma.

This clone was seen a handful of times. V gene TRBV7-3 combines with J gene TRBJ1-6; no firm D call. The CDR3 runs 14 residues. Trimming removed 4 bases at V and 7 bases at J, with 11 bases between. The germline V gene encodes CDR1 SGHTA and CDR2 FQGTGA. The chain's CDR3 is CASSSNGENSPLHF. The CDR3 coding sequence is TGTGCCAGCAGCTCCAACGGAGAGAATTCACCCCTCCACTTT.

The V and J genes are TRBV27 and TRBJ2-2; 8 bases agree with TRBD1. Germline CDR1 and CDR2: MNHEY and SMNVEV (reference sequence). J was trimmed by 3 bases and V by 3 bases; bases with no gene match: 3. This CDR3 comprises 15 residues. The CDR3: CASSFRGRDTGELFF. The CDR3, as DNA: TGTGCCAGCAGTTTCAGGGGGCGGGACACCGGGGAGCTGTTTTTT.

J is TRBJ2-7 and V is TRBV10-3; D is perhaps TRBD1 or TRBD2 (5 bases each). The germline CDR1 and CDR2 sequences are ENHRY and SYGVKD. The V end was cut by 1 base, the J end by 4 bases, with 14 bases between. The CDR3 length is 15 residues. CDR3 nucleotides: TGTGCCATCAGTGAGTTAAGTGGGGGAGCATACGAGCAGTACTTC. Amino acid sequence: CAISELSGGAYEQYF.

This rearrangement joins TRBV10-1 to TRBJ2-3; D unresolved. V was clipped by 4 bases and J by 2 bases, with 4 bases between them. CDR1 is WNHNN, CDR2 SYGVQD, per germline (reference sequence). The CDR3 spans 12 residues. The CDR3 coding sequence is TGCGCCAGCAGTGGTTCCACAGATACGCAGTATTTT. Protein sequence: CASSGSTDTQYF.

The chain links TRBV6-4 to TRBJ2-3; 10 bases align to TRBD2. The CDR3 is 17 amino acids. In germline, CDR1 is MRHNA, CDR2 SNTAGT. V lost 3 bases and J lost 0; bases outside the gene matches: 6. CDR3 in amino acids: CASSELAGASSTDTQYF. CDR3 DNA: TGTGCCAGCAGTGAGCTAGCGGGGGCTTCTAGCACAGATACGCAGTATTTT.

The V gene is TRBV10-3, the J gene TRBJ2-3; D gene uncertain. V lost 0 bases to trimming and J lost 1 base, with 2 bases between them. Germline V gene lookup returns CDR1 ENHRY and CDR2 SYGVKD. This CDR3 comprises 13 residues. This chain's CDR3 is CAISESGTDTQYF. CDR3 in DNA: TGTGCCATCAGTGAGTCCGGCACAGATACGCAGTATTTT.

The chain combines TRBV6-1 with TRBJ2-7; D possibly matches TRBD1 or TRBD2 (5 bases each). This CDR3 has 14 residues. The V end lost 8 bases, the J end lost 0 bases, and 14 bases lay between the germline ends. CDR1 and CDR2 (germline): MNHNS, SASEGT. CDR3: CASSRGGLSYEQYF. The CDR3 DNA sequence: TGTGCCAGCTCCCGGGGCGGTCTCTCCTACGAGCAGTACTTC.

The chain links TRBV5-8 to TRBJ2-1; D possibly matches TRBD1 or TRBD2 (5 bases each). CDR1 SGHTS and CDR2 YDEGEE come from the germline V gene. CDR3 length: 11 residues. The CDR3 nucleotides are TGTGCTGGTGGGGGATACAATGAGCAGTTCTTC. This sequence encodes CAGGGYNEQFF. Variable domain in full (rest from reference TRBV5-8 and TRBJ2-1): EAGVTQSPTHLIKTRGQQATLRCSPISGHTSVYWYQQALGLGLQFLLWYDEGEERNRGNFPPRFSGRQFPNYSSELNVNALELEDSALYLCAGGGYNEQFFGPGTRLTVL.

CDR3 residues: CASSREPTASSYEQYF. CDR3 DNA: TGTGCCAGCAGCAGAGAGCCGACGGCTAGCTCCTACGAGCAGTACTTC. The V call is TRBV5-5, the J call TRBJ2-7; D is uncertain. Germline loops: CDR1 SGHKS, CDR2 YYEKEE (reference sequence). V shed 4 bases and J shed 0 bases, with 17 bases lying between them. The CDR3 consists of 16 residues.

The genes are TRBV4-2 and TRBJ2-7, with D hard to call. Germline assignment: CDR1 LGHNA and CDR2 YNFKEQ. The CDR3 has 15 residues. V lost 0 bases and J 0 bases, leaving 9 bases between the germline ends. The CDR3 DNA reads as TGTGCCAGCAGCCAAGAGAGCTGGTTCTCCTACGAGCAGTACTTC. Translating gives CASSQESWFSYEQYF.